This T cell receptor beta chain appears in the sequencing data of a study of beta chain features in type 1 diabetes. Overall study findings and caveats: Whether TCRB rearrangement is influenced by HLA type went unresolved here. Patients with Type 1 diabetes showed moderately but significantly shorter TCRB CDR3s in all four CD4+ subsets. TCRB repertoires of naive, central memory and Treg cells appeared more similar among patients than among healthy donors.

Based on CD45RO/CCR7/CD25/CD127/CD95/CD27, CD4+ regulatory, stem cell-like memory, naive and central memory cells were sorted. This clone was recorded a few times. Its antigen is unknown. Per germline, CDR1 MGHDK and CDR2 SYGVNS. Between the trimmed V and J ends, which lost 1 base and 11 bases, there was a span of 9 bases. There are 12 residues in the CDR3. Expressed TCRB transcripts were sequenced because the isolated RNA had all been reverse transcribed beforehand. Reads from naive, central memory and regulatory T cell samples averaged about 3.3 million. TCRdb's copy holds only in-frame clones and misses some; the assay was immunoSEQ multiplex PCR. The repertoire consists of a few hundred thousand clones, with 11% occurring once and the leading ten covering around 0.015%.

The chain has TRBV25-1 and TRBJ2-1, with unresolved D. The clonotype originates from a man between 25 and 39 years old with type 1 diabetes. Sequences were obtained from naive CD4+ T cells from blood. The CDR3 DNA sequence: TGTGCCAGCAGTGAATCGAGGTTACAGCAGTTCTTC. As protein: CASSESRLQQFF.